Listed below are T cell receptor beta chains from one sample, sequenced in a study of T cell changes during pregnancy in multiple sclerosis. Data came from immunoSEQ multiplex PCR; TCRdb stores just in-frame clones and leaves some out. The data contain 20,000 to 25,000 clones, approximately 90% of them singletons. The sample was CD8+ T cells from peripheral blood mononuclear cells, taken in the first trimester of pregnancy. These receptors all come from a female donor with multiple sclerosis, enrolled in a pregnancy study. The CDR3 runs from the conserved cysteine through the conserved F or W. D genes are given only for firm matches.

d_call	v_call	j_call	cdr3_nt	cdr3_aa
.	TRBV7-9	TRBJ2-7	TGTGCCAGCAGCCCCAGCTCCTACGAGCAGTACTTC	CASSPSSYEQYF
TRBD1	TRBV27	TRBJ2-7	TGTGCCAGCAGTCTTCTCGGGACAGGGGTCCCCTACGAGCAGTACTTC	CASSLLGTGVPYEQYF
.	TRBV27	TRBJ1-2	TGTGCCAGCAGTTTATCGTCGGAGGGTTGGTATGGCTACACCTTC	CASSLSSEGWYGYTF
.	TRBV28	TRBJ2-4	TGTGCCAGCAGTTTAAGGTGGCCGGCGGGGAACAAAAACATTCAGTACTTC	CASSLRWPAGNKNIQYF
.	TRBV6-1	TRBJ2-2	TGTGCCAGCAGACCCGCCACAGAGACCGGGGAGCTGTTTTTT	CASRPATETGELFF
TRBD2	TRBV6-5	TRBJ2-1	TGTGCCAGCAGCTCGACTAGCGGACCTTACAATGAGCAGTTCTTC	CASSSTSGPYNEQFF
TRBD2	TRBV29-1	TRBJ2-2	TGCAGCGCCGTAGGGCTAGCGGGAGAGGCCGGGGAGCTGTTTTTT	CSAVGLAGEAGELFF
TRBD1	TRBV19	TRBJ1-2	TGTGCCAGTAGTAAGAGACAGGGGGCGTCTGGCTACACCTTC	CASSKRQGASGYTF
TRBD2	TRBV4-1	TRBJ2-7	TGCGCCAGCAGCCAAGAGGGACTAGCCCCCGAGCAGTACTTC	CASSQEGLAPEQYF
TRBD1	TRBV11-2	TRBJ2-1	TGTGCCAGCAGCTCCGCAAGGACAGGTGCCTACAATGAGCAGTTCTTC	CASSSARTGAYNEQFF
.	TRBV11-2	TRBJ1-5	TGTGCCAGCAGCTTAGACTCATACGGTCAGCCCCAGCATTTT	CASSLDSYGQPQHF
TRBD2	TRBV9	TRBJ2-2	TGTGCCAGCAGCGAGAGCGGGATGAGCCCCGGGGAGCTGTTTTTT	CASSESGMSPGELFF
TRBD1	TRBV5-1	TRBJ2-7	TGCGCCAGCAGATCCGCGACAGGGAAAGCCTCCTACGAGCAGTACTTC	CASRSATGKASYEQYF
.	TRBV16	TRBJ1-1	TGTGCCAGCAGCCGCTCAGACACTAGCACTGAAGCTTTCTTT	CASSRSDTSTEAFF
TRBD2	TRBV6-1	TRBJ2-3	TGTGCCAGCAGTGAACTAGCGGGAGCCACAGATACGCAGTATTTT	CASSELAGATDTQYF
TRBD2	TRBV15	TRBJ2-7	TGTGCCACCAGCAGGGGACTAGGATCCCTCTACGAGCAGTACTTC	CATSRGLGSLYEQYF
.	TRBV13	TRBJ1-4	TGTGCCAGCAGCTCTAGACAGACCGATAATGAAAAACTGTTTTTT	CASSSRQTDNEKLFF
TRBD1	TRBV15	TRBJ2-1	TGTGCCACCAGCACTCTGGTGACAGGGTCGGCCAATGAGCAGTTCTTC	CATSTLVTGSANEQFF
.	TRBV11-2	TRBJ2-4	TGTGCCAGCACCGAGACAGGGCGAAGCGGGTTAGCCAAAAACATTCAGTACTTC	CASTETGRSGLAKNIQYF